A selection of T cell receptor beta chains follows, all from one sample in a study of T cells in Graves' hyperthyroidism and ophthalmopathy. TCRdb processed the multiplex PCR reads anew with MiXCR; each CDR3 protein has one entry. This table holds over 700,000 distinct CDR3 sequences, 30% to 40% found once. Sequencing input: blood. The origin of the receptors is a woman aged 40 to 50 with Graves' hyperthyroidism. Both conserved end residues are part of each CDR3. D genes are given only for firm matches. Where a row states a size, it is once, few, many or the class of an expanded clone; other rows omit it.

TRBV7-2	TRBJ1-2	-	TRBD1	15	TGTGCCAGCAGCCCGCGATTTCAGGGGGCGGGAGGCTACACCTTC	CASSPRFQGAGGYTF
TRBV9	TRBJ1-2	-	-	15	TGTGCCAGCAGCGTAGACGGCAGTACTAACTATGGCTACACCTTC	CASSVDGSTNYGYTF
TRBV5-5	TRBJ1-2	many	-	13	TGTGCCAGCAGCTTGACGGAGCACTATGGCTACACCTTC	CASSLTEHYGYTF
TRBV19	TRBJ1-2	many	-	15	TGTGCCAGTAGTGTACAGGGTCAGCGGAACTATGGCTACACCTTC	CASSVQGQRNYGYTF
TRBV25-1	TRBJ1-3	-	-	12	TGTGCCAGCAGTGGATTGGGGGACACCATATATTTT	CASSGLGDTIYF
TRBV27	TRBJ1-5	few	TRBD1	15	TGTGCCAGCAGAAAGGGACAGTCAGGCAATCAGCCCCAGCATTTT	CASRKGQSGNQPQHF
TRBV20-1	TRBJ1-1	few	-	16	TGCAGTGCTAGAGATCTAGGCAGGGGAAAGGGCACTGAAGCTTTCTTT	CSARDLGRGKGTEAFF
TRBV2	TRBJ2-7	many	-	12	TGTGCCAGCACCACGGCCCAGTACGAGCAGTACTTC	CASTTAQYEQYF
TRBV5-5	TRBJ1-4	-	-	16	TGTGCCAGCAGCTACTCCCCCGGAGGGACCAAGGAAAAACTGTTTTTT	CASSYSPGGTKEKLFF
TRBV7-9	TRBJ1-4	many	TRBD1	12	TGTGCCAGCAGCTTTGACAGGGGGCGACTGTTTTTT	CASSFDRGRLFF
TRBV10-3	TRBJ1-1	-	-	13	TGTGCCATCAGTGAGCCGGGACCGCGCGAAGCTTTCTTT	CAISEPGPREAFF
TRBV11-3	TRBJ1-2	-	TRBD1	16	TGTGCCAGCAGCCCCCGGACAGGCGGGTCCGACTATGGCTACACCTTC	CASSPRTGGSDYGYTF
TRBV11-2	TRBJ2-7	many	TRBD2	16	TGTGCCAGCAGCTTAGCTAGCGGCTCGGGCTCCTACGAGCAGTACTTC	CASSLASGSGSYEQYF
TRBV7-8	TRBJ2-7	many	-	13	TGTGCCAGCAGCCACAGGGACGGCCGGAAGCAGTACTTC	CASSHRDGRKQYF
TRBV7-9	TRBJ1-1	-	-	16	TGCGCCAGCAGCCAAGATTCCGGGGTGTGGAACACTGAAGCTTTCTTT	CASSQDSGVWNTEAFF
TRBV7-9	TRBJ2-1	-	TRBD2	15	TGTGCCAGCAGCCCGTGGACTAGCGGGAGAGGAGAGCAGTTCTTC	CASSPWTSGRGEQFF
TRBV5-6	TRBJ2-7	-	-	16	TGTGCCTGGAGGGGAGACGTATGGCAGGGGGTATACGAGCAGTACTTC	CAWRGDVWQGVYEQYF
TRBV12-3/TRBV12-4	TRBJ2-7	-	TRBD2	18	TGTGCCAGCAGTTTAGGGACTAGCGGGACCTACTTCACCTACGAGCAGTACTTC	CASSLGTSGTYFTYEQYF
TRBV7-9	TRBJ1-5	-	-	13	TGTGCCAGCAGCTTAAGCAGGGCTCAGCCCCAGCATTTT	CASSLSRAQPQHF
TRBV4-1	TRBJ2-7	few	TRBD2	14	TGCGCCAGCAGCCAGGGAGTCGCGGGAGGGGGGCAGTACTTC	CASSQGVAGGGQYF
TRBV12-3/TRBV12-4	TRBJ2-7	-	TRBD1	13	TGTGCCAGCAGTTTTCGGACAGGCTACGAGCAGTACTTC	CASSFRTGYEQYF
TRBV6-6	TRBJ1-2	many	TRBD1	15	TGTGCCAGCAGTTACTGGGGACAGGGCCGTTACGGCTACACCTTC	CASSYWGQGRYGYTF
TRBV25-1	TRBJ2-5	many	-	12	TGTGCCAGCGGGCTTTCCCAAGAGACCCAGTACTTC	CASGLSQETQYF
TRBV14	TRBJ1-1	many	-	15	TGTGCCAGCAGCCAAATCTCTGGGGGAAGGACTGAAGCTTTCTTT	CASSQISGGRTEAFF
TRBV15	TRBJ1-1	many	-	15	TGTGCCACCAGCATAGCAGGGATCGTGAACACTGAAGCTTTCTTT	CATSIAGIVNTEAFF
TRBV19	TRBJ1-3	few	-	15	TGTGCCAGTACCTTCGGCAGGCTCTCTGGAAACACCATATATTTT	CASTFGRLSGNTIYF
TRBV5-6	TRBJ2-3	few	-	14	TGTGCCAGCAGCTTGTACAATCGAGGTGATACGCAGTATTTT	CASSLYNRGDTQYF
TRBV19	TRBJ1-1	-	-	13	TGTGCCAGTAGTATAGGGATGGGCACTGAAGCTTTCTTT	CASSIGMGTEAFF
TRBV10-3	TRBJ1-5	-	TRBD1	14	TGTGCCAGCAGTGAGAGACAGGGGGGACAGCCCCAGCATTTT	CASSERQGGQPQHF
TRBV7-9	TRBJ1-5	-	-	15	TGTGCCAGCAGTGATAGCAGCGGCCCCAATCAGCCCCAGCATTTT	CASSDSSGPNQPQHF
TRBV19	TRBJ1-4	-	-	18	TGTGCCAGTCAAACATTCCGGGACCTCCACGTCAATAATGAAAAACTGTTTTTT	CASQTFRDLHVNNEKLFF
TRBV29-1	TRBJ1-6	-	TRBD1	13	TGCAGCGTTGAAGTCGACAGGGATCAGCCCCTCCACTTT	CSVEVDRDQPLHF
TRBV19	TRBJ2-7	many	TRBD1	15	TGTGCCAGTAGTAATTCCGGGACAGAGACCTACGAGCAGTACTTC	CASSNSGTETYEQYF
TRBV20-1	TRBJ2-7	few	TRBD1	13	TGCAGTGCTAGATACACAGGGGATTCCGAGCAGTACTTC	CSARYTGDSEQYF
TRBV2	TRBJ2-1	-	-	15	TGTGCCAGCAGTCCCCTCCAAGGGAGTGGCAATGAGCAGTTCTTC	CASSPLQGSGNEQFF
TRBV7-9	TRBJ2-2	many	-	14	TGTGCCAGCAGCCCCTTGGGGGGCACCGGGGAGCTGTTTTTT	CASSPLGGTGELFF
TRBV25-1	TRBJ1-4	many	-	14	TGTGCCAGCTGCTTACCGGGGACTAATGAAAAACTGTTTTTT	CASCLPGTNEKLFF
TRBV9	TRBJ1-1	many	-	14	TGTGCCAGCAGCGTAAGTAGCATGAACACTGAAGCTTTCTTT	CASSVSSMNTEAFF
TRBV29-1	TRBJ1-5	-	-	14	TGCAGCGTTGACGACCAGAATAGCAATCAGCCCCAGCATTTT	CSVDDQNSNQPQHF
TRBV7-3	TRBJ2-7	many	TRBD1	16	TGTGCCAGCCTACCTAAGACCGGGACAGACTCCTACGAGCAGTACTTC	CASLPKTGTDSYEQYF
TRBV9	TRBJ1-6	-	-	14	TGTGCCAGCAGCCAAGTAACCAGGGGTTCACCCCTCCACTTT	CASSQVTRGSPLHF
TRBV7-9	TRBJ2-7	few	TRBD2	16	TGTGCCAGCAGCCTGGGACCGGGACTAGCGGCCTACGAGCAGTACTTC	CASSLGPGLAAYEQYF
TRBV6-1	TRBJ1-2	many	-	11	TGTGCCAGCAGTGAACAGTATGGCTACACCTTC	CASSEQYGYTF
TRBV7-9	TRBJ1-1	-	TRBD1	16	TGTGCCAGCAGCCCCCGGGGGACAGGGAGGAGCACTGAAGCTTTCTTT	CASSPRGTGRSTEAFF
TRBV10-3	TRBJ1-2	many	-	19	TGTGCCATCAGTGAGTCGTCGGGGAGATCCCCATTATTTAACTATGGCTACACCTTC	CAISESSGRSPLFNYGYTF
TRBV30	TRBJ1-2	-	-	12	TGTGCCTGGCTGGGCGGAAACTATGGCTACACCTTC	CAWLGGNYGYTF
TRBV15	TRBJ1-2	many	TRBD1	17	TGTGCCACCAGCAGAGTGGCCGGGACAGGGGGAGCAGATGGCTACACCTTC	CATSRVAGTGGADGYTF
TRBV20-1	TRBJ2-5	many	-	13	TGCAGTGCCGTCGAAGGGTCAGGGGTTAACCAGTACTTC	CSAVEGSGVNQYF
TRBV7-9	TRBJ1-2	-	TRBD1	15	TGTGCCAGCAGCTTGGGAGTGTGGACAGAAGGGGGCTACATCTTC	CASSLGVWTEGGYIF
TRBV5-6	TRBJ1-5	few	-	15	TGTGCCAGCAGCGGACCATCAGGGGACAATCAGCCCCAGCATTTT	CASSGPSGDNQPQHF
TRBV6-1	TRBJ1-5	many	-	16	TGTGCCAGCAGTGAAAGGATCTATAGGAGCAATCAGCCCCAGCATTTT	CASSERIYRSNQPQHF
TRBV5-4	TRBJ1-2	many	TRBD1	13	TGTGCCAGCAGCTTGCGACAGGGCCATGGCTACACCTTC	CASSLRQGHGYTF
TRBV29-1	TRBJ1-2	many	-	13	TGCAGCGCCAAGAAGCTCCAGGGAGATGGCTACACCTTC	CSAKKLQGDGYTF